Each of the 27 T cell receptor beta chains below was sequenced from the same sample in a study of cytomegalovirus exposure and HLA in healthy donors. 60 Vbeta and 13 Jbeta primers were used in PCR. Sequencing was performed with immunoSEQ multiplex PCR; in TCRdb, only in-frame clones are kept and a portion is missing. The sample comprises under 95,000 clones, more than 75% of which are singletons, and approximately 14% rests with the top ten. The sample was PBMCs. The source of these receptors is a woman aged 40 to 50 in good health and CMV-seropositive.

This clone has more than one count but fewer than ten. CDR3 in amino acids: CASSQERQTAQHF. In DNA, the CDR3 is TGTGCCAGCAGCCAAGAACGGCAAACAGCCCAGCATTTT. This sequence joins TRBV14 and TRBJ1-5; D uncertain. The germline gives CDR1 SGHDN, CDR2 FVKESK. This CDR3 is built from 13 residues. Trimming cost V 0 bases and J 11 bases, with 11 bases left between them.

The rearrangement uses TRBV7-9 and TRBJ1-4; a weak D match, TRBD1 (5 bases). This CDR3 is 17 amino acids long. Germline-derived CDR1 and CDR2 are SEHNR and FQNEAQ (reference sequence). V gave up 2 bases and J gave up 0 bases, with 13 bases separating them. The CDR3 nucleotides read TGTGCCAGCAGCTTAAGGCCCGCACAGGCAACTAATGAAAAACTGTTTTTT. This translates into CASSLRPAQATNEKLFF.

The rearrangement joins TRBV2 to TRBJ1-5, with TRBD1 as a possible D gene (5 bases). Germline loops: CDR1 SNHLY, CDR2 FYNNEI. V lost 6 bases and J 2 bases, leaving 17 bases between the germline ends. The CDR3 extends over 16 amino acids. CDR3 in DNA: TGTGCCAGCAGAGGCCCAGGGAAGCAGGGCAATCAGCCCCAGCATTTT. Amino acid sequence: CASRGPGKQGNQPQHF. The variable domain in full, with the rest retrieved from reference TRBV2 and TRBJ1-5, is EPEVTQTPSHQVTQMGQEVILRCVPISNHLYFYWYRQILGQKVEFLVSFYNNEISEKSEIFDDQFSVERPDGSNFTLKIRSTKLEDSAMYFCASRGPGKQGNQPQHFGDGTRLSIL.

This chain joins TRBV29-1 and TRBJ2-2, with 15 bases aligning to TRBD2. In germline, CDR1 is SQVTM, CDR2 ANQGSEA. Losses at the gene ends were 3 bases for V and 4 bases for J; bases not matched to a gene: 3. The CDR3 extends over 16 amino acids. This CDR3 reads CSVERTSGRATGELFF. The DNA for the CDR3 is TGCAGCGTTGAGCGGACTAGCGGGAGGGCCACCGGGGAGCTGTTTTTT.

The chain couples TRBV19 to TRBJ2-7; 9 nucleotides align to TRBD1. In germline, CDR1 is LNHDA, CDR2 SQIVND (reference sequence). CDR3 length equals 15 residues. V trimming: 9 bases; J trimming: 3 bases; junction bases outside the gene matches: 12. The CDR3 DNA reads as TGTGCCAGCCAGCCGGGACAGGGCTCCGGCTACGAGCAGTACTTC. The encoded protein is CASQPGQGSGYEQYF.

The chain is built from TRBV5-6 and TRBJ1-1; the match to TRBD1 covers 7 bases. Trimming took 0 bases from V and 1 from J; bases not matched to a gene: 6. Germline-derived CDR1 and CDR2 are SGHDT and YYEEEE. The CDR3 extends over 16 amino acids. The CDR3 region has the DNA TGTGCCAGCAGCTTGGGACTCGGACAGGCGAACACTGAAGCTTTCTTT. It translates to CASSLGLGQANTEAFF.

The sample holds a few counts of this clone. The gene calls are TRBV6-5 and TRBJ1-6; a weak D match, TRBD1 (6 bases). Trimming stripped 6 bases from V and 8 bases from J, with 14 bases between. The germline CDR1 and CDR2 sequences are MNHEY and SVGAGI. The CDR3 sequence is 14 residues long. CDR3 DNA sequence: TGTGCCAGCAGCACCACAGGGCCGGATTCACCCCTCCACTTT. Its translation is CASSTTGPDSPLHF.

The gene calls are TRBV28 and TRBJ2-2; the match to TRBD1 covers 7 bases. J was trimmed by 4 bases and V by 3 bases; bases with no gene match: 5. The CDR3 runs to 15 residues. Looked up from germline, CDR1 is MDHEN and CDR2 is SYDVKM. CDR3 region: CASSFDRVFTGELFF. CDR3 nucleotides: TGTGCCAGCAGTTTCGACAGGGTGTTCACCGGGGAGCTGTTTTTT.

The chain links TRBV19 to TRBJ1-6, with 9 bases matching TRBD1. Germline V lookup: CDR1 LNHDA, CDR2 SQIVND (reference sequence). The CDR3 sequence is 14 residues long. With V trimmed by 6 bases and J by 11 bases, 8 bases remained unmatched. CDR3 sequence: CASSIGTGQTPLHF. Written as DNA, the CDR3 is TGTGCCAGTAGCATCGGGACAGGGCAGACACCCCTCCACTTT.

The V and J genes are TRBV28 and TRBJ2-2, with 7 bases that match TRBD1. The junction had 6 bases not matched to a gene; V was cut back by 3 bases and J by 5 bases. The CDR3 runs 15 residues. Germline V gene data show CDR1 as MDHEN and CDR2 as SYDVKM. For the CDR3, the DNA is TGTGCCAGCAGTTTGCGACAGGGTAGAACCGGGGAGCTGTTTTTT. This codes for CASSLRQGRTGELFF.

This clone was seen only a few times. V and J are TRBV27 and TRBJ2-7; no clear D. V was trimmed by 2 bases and J by 5 bases, leaving 16 bases between them. Germline CDR1 and CDR2: MNHEY and SMNVEV (reference sequence). The CDR3 covers 15 residues. The CDR3 nucleotides read TGTGCCAGCAGTTTAGGTAGAGGAGAACCCCACGAGCAGTACTTC. Translating it yields CASSLGRGEPHEQYF.

The chain links TRBV20-1 to TRBJ1-6, with 9 bases lining up with TRBD1. The CDR3 is 11 residues long. Germline assignment: CDR1 DFQATT and CDR2 SNEGSKA (reference sequence). Here the CDR3 reads CAGTGNSPLHF. The CDR3 DNA reads as TGCGCGGGGACAGGGAATTCACCCCTCCACTTT.

The chain has TRBV7-8 and TRBJ1-1, with a possible D match to TRBD1 (5 bases). From germline, CDR1 is SGHVS and CDR2 FQNEAQ. Trimming stripped 5 bases from V and 1 base from J, with 14 bases between. The CDR3 extends over 15 amino acids. This CDR3 is CASSPAETANTEAFF. The CDR3 DNA follows: TGTGCCAGCAGCCCAGCCGAGACAGCGAACACTGAAGCTTTCTTT.

This clone occurred once. The chain uses TRBV7-9 and TRBJ2-6; the D gene is possibly TRBD1 (5 bases). V gave up 5 bases and J gave up 0 bases, with 11 bases separating them. Germline CDR1 SEHNR, CDR2 FQNEAQ (reference sequence). This CDR3 comprises 16 residues. CDR3 loop: CASSQTVTSGANVLTF. CDR3 nucleotide sequence: TGTGCCAGCAGCCAGACAGTTACCTCTGGGGCCAACGTCCTGACTTTC.

The CDR3 DNA reads TGTGCCAGCAGCTTCCAGGGAGATACGCAGTATTTT. This gives the protein CASSFQGDTQYF. The chain recombines TRBV7-2 with TRBJ2-3, with D possibly matching TRBD1 (5 bases). The CDR3 contains 12 residues. From germline, CDR1 is SGHTA and CDR2 FQGNSA. The V and J ends lost 3 bases and 5 bases respectively, with 6 bases between them.

This chain joins TRBV29-1 and TRBJ2-7; TRBD2 agrees at 7 bases. The V segment lost 7 bases and the J segment 6 bases; nucleotides outside the gene matches: 9. The germline gives CDR1 SQVTM, CDR2 ANQGSEA. The CDR3 sequence is 12 residues long. CDR3 amino acids: CSAKRLAGEQYF. The CDR3 DNA follows: TGCAGCGCAAAAAGACTAGCTGGCGAGCAGTACTTC.

This clone was detected once. The gene calls are TRBV5-1 and TRBJ2-7, with 8 bases that match TRBD1. J gave up 0 bases and V 4 bases, and 9 bases lay outside the gene matches. Germline CDR1 SGHRS, CDR2 YFSETQ. The CDR3 totals 16 residues. DNA of the CDR3: TGCGCCAGCAGCCCGTCGGGACAGGCGAGCTCCTACGAGCAGTACTTC. Translating it yields CASSPSGQASSYEQYF.

In DNA, the CDR3 is TGCGCCAGCAGCGGAACAGGGAGCTCTGGAAACACCATATATTTT. Translation: CASSGTGSSGNTIYF. The chain is built from TRBV5-1 and TRBJ1-3, with D maybe TRBD1 (6 bases). This CDR3 has 15 residues. The germline gives CDR1 SGHRS, CDR2 YFSETQ. Trimming shortened V by 4 bases and J by 0 bases, and 11 bases separated the two germline ends.

This chain links TRBV19 with TRBJ1-2, with TRBD1 identical over 7 bases. The ends lost 7 bases at V and 5 bases at J; junction bases unmatched: 4. The CDR3 is 12 amino acids. The germline V gene encodes CDR1 LNHDA and CDR2 SQIVND (reference sequence). The CDR3, as DNA: TGTGCCAGTACGGGGACAGTTTATGGCTACACCTTC. It translates to CASTGTVYGYTF.

CDR3 DNA sequence: TGCGCCAGCAGCTTTACCGGTTCCAGCGATCAGCCCCAGCATTTT. Its translation: CASSFTGSSDQPQHF. The gene calls are TRBV5-1 and TRBJ1-5, with unresolved D. The germline V gene encodes CDR1 SGHRS and CDR2 YFSETQ. This CDR3 spans 15 amino acids. Between the trimmed V and J ends, which lost 2 bases and 5 bases, there was a span of 14 bases.

J is TRBJ1-1 and V is TRBV30; D is undetermined. This CDR3 has 12 residues. The ends were cut back, 4 bases at V and 4 bases at J, with 10 bases in the middle. CDR1 is GTSNPN, CDR2 SVGIG, per germline (reference sequence). CDR3 sequence reads: CAWNIAGTEAFF. The CDR3 DNA follows: TGTGCCTGGAATATAGCGGGCACTGAAGCTTTCTTT.

V is TRBV2 and J is TRBJ2-7; no definite D call. There are 14 residues in the CDR3. CDR1 is SNHLY, CDR2 FYNNEI, per germline. Trimming pared 4 bases from V and 2 bases from J, leaving 12 bases between. CDR3 sequence reads: CASSALGQPYEQYF. The DNA for the CDR3 is TGTGCCAGCAGTGCCCTTGGGCAGCCCTACGAGCAGTACTTC.

J is TRBJ2-5 and V is TRBV5-1; 7 nucleotides agree with TRBD2. Germline values: CDR1 SGHRS, CDR2 YFSETQ. J gave up 4 bases and V 7 bases, and 4 bases lay outside the gene matches. The CDR3 is made up of 12 amino acids. The chain's CDR3 is CASGLGVETQYF. CDR3 coding DNA: TGCGCCAGCGGACTAGGGGTAGAGACCCAGTACTTC. The full variable domain, its missing parts supplied by reference TRBV5-1 and TRBJ2-5, is KAGVTQTPRYLIKTRGQQVTLSCSPISGHRSVSWYQQTPGQGLQFLFEYFSETQRNKGNFPGRFSGRQFSNSRSEMNVSTLELGDSALYLCASGLGVETQYFGPGTRLLVL.

This clone was observed a handful of times. The chain carries TRBV5-8 and TRBJ2-7; perhaps TRBD1 as D (5 bases). Trimming pared 4 bases from V and 1 base from J, leaving 15 bases between. The CDR3 extends over 15 amino acids. From germline, CDR1 is SGHTS and CDR2 YDEGEE. DNA for the CDR3: TGTGCCAGCAGCCTACAGGTCACCCGTTCCTACGAGCAGTACTTC. Its translation: CASSLQVTRSYEQYF. Based on the CDR3 plus reference TRBV5-8 and TRBJ2-7, the full variable domain is EAGVTQSPTHLIKTRGQQATLRCSPISGHTSVYWYQQALGLGLQFLLWYDEGEERNRGNFPPRFSGRQFPNYSSELNVNALELEDSALYLCASSLQVTRSYEQYFGPGTRLTVT.

The chain is built from TRBV19 and TRBJ1-2; D possibly corresponds to TRBD1 (5 bases). CDR3 size: 12 residues. From germline, CDR1 is LNHDA and CDR2 SQIVND (reference sequence). V was trimmed by 10 bases and J by 3 bases, leaving 12 bases between them. The CDR3 nucleotides are TGTGCCATCAGGGAGGGACACTATGGCTACACCTTC. It encodes CAIREGHYGYTF.

The CDR3 loop reads CASSSGTGFSVYGYTF. The CDR3 coding sequence is TGCGCCAGCAGCTCCGGGACAGGGTTCTCGGTCTATGGCTACACCTTC. This rearrangement joins TRBV5-1 to TRBJ1-2, with 9 bases that match TRBD1. The CDR3 is 16 residues long. Germline lookup yields CDR1 SGHRS and CDR2 YFSETQ. The junction had 10 bases not matched to a gene; V was cut back by 3 bases and J by 4 bases.

This chain links TRBV30 with TRBJ2-2, with TRBD2 matching 9 bases. The CDR3 sequence is 17 residues long. V shed 1 base, J shed 7 bases, and the junction held 13 bases outside the gene matches. The germline V gene encodes CDR1 GTSNPN and CDR2 SVGIG (reference sequence). As DNA, the CDR3 is TGTGCCTGGAGTGGGGGACTGGCGGGGGGGCCGGTCGGGGAGCTGTTTTTT. Protein: CAWSGGLAGGPVGELFF.